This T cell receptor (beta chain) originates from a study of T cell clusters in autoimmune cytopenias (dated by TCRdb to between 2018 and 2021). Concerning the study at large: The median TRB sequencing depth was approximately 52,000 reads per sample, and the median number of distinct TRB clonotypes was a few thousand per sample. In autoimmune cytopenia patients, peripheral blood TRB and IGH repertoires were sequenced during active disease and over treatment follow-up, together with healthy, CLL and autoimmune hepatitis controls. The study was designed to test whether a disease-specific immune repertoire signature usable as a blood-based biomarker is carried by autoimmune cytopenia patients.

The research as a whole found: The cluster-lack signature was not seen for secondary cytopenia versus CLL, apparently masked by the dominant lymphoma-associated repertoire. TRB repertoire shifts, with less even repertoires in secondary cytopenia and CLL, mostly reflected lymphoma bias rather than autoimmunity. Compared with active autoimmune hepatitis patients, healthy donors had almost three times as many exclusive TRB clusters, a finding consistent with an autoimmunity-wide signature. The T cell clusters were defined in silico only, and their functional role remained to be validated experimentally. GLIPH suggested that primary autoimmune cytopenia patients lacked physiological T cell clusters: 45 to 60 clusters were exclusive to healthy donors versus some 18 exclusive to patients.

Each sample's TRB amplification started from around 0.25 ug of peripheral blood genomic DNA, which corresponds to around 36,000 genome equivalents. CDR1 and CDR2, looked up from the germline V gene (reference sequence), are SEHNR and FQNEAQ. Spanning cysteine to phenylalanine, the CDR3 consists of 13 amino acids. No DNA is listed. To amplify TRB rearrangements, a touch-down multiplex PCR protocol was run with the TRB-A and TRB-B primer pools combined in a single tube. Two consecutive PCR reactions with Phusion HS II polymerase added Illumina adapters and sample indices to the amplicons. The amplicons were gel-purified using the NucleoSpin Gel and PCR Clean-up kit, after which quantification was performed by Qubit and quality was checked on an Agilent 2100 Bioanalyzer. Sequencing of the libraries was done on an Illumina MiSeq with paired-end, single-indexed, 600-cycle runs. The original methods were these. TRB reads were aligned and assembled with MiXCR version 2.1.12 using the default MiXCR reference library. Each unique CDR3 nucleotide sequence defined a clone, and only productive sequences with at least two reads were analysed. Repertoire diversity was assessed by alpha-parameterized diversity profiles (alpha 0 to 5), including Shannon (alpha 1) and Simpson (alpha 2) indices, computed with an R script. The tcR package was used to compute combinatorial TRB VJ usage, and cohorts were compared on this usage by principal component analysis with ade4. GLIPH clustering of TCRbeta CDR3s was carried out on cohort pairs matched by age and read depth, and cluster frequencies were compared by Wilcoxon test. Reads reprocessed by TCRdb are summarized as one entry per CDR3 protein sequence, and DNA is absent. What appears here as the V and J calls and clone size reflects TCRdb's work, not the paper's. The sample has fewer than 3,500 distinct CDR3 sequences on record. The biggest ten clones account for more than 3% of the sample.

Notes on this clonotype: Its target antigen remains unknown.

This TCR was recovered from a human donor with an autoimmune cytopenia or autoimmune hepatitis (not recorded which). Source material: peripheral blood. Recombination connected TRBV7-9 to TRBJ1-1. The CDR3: CASSLQTNTEAFF. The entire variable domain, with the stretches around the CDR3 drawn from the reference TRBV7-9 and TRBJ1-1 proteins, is DTGVSQNPRHKITKRGQNVTFRCDPISEHNRLYWYRQTLGQGPEFLTYFQNEAQLEKSRLLSDRFSAERPKGSFSTLEIQRTEQGDSAMYLCASSLQTNTEAFFGQGTRLTVV.